This T cell receptor beta chain came from a study of cytomegalovirus exposure and HLA in healthy donors. Germline V gives CDR1 LNHNV, CDR2 YYDKDF (reference sequence). This CDR3 spans 15 amino acids. The trim removed 0 bases at V and 5 bases at J, leaving 4 bases unmatched. Generated by immunoSEQ multiplex PCR, the TCRdb table keeps only in-frame clones and is missing some. There are over 200,000 clones in the sample; around nine tenths occur only once, and roughly 2.8% lies in the top ten. The V call is TRBV15, the J call TRBJ2-3; 8 bases map to TRBD1. Material: PBMCs. The sequence came from a woman under 30 in good health and CMV-seronegative. The CDR3 here is CATSRDLGQGDTQYF. The CDR3 DNA is TGTGCCACCAGCAGAGATCTAGGACAGGGAGATACGCAGTATTTT.